A single sample is the source of the 21 T cell receptor beta chains below, sequenced in a study of memory CD4+ T cells and cytomegalovirus serostatus. Clones were read by immunoSEQ multiplex PCR, and TCRdb kept only the in-frame ones, dropping some. The table records tens of thousands of clones, 79% of them present only once. The sort gate was single viable CD3+CD4+CD8-CD45RO+ cells for memory CD4+ T cells. Input material: memory CD4+ T cells from blood. Every receptor here comes from an adult in good health and CMV-seronegative.

The rearrangement joins TRBV2 to TRBJ1-1, with D hard to call. Between the trimmed V and J ends, which lost 3 bases and 4 bases, there was a span of 6 bases. The CDR3 is made up of 12 amino acids. Germline V CDR1 and CDR2: SNHLY, FYNNEI. CDR3 amino acids: CASSERSTEAFF. CDR3 sequence (DNA): TGTGCCAGCAGTGAGAGAAGCACTGAAGCTTTCTTT.

The V gene is TRBV7-2, the J gene TRBJ2-1, with 7 bases fitting TRBD2. V was clipped by 5 bases and J by 10 bases; unmatched bases: 17. The CDR3 spans 16 residues. CDR1 is SGHTA and CDR2 is FQGNSA in the germline V gene. This chain's CDR3 is CASSPLRPAGRGEQFF. CDR3 bases: TGTGCCAGCAGCCCCCTGAGGCCAGCGGGAAGGGGAGAGCAGTTCTTC.

This clone has a single count. The rearrangement joins TRBV6-5 to TRBJ1-2, with TRBD1 identical over 8 bases. CDR3 length: 14 amino acids. With 5 bases clipped from V and 5 bases from J, the junction kept 7 bases outside the gene matches. CDR1 is MNHEY and CDR2 is SVGAGI in the germline V gene. The CDR3 sequence is CASSLGTGGYGYTF. CDR3 nucleotide sequence: TGTGCCAGCAGTCTCGGGACAGGTGGATATGGCTACACCTTC.

This clone was observed a single time. This chain links TRBV18 with TRBJ2-2; the D is unclear. Trimming took off 3 bases at V and 6 bases at J, with 14 bases between the two ends. The CDR3 runs 15 residues. Looked up from germline, CDR1 is KGHSH and CDR2 is LQKENI. CDR3 sequence reads: CASSPNPEFAGELFF. In DNA, the CDR3 is TGTGCCAGCTCACCGAACCCCGAGTTCGCCGGGGAGCTGTTTTTT.

This clone came up once. V gene TRBV5-5 combines with J gene TRBJ1-5; D not resolved. Germline CDR1 is SGHKS and CDR2 is YYEKEE (reference sequence). The CDR3 is made up of 15 amino acids. Trimming shortened V by 1 base and J by 7 bases, and 15 bases separated the two germline ends. CDR3 sequence reads: CASSLTLQLPQPQHF. The CDR3 bases are TGTGCCAGCAGCTTGACCCTTCAACTCCCCCAGCCCCAGCATTTT.

The chain uses TRBV4-2 and TRBJ1-5, with TRBD1 as a possible D gene (5 bases). Per germline, CDR1 LGHNA and CDR2 YNFKEQ. V was clipped by 2 bases and J by 0 bases, with 11 bases between them. This CDR3 comprises 16 residues. The CDR3: CASSQPGGYSNQPQHF. CDR3 sequence (DNA): TGTGCCAGCAGCCAACCGGGGGGGTATAGCAATCAGCCCCAGCATTTT.

The chain recombines TRBV5-8 with TRBJ2-7; maybe TRBD1 (5 bases). This CDR3 spans 14 amino acids. The germline V gene encodes CDR1 SGHTS and CDR2 YDEGEE. The V end was cut by 4 bases, the J end by 3 bases, with 14 bases between. The CDR3 is CASSQSRAYYEQYF. Here the CDR3 DNA reads TGTGCCAGCAGCCAATCCAGGGCCTACTACGAGCAGTACTTC.

CDR3 residues: CASRGTVYGYTF. The CDR3 DNA reads TGTGCCAGTCGAGGGACCGTCTATGGCTACACCTTC. The chain couples TRBV19 to TRBJ1-2; tentative D call: TRBD1 (5 bases). CDR1 and CDR2 from the germline V gene are LNHDA and SQIVND (reference sequence). V was trimmed by 8 bases and J by 4 bases, leaving 11 bases between them. The CDR3 length is 12 residues. Full variable domain (rest looked up from reference TRBV19 and TRBJ1-2): DGGITQSPKYLFRKEGQNVTLSCEQNLNHDAMYWYRQDPGQGLRLIYYSQIVNDFQKGDIAEGYSVSREKKESFPLTVTSAQKNPTAFYLCASRGTVYGYTFGSGTRLTVV.

V usage is TRBV16 and J usage is TRBJ2-5; D call uncertain. This CDR3 is 11 amino acids long. Germline V gene data show CDR1 as KGHSY and CDR2 as FQNENV. V dropped 2 bases and J dropped 11 bases, with 9 bases sitting between them. The CDR3 region has the DNA TGTGCCAGCAGCCAAAGCCTACAGCAGTACTTC. This translates into CASSQSLQQYF.

The V call is TRBV18, the J call TRBJ2-7, with D perhaps matching TRBD2 (5 bases). CDR1 is KGHSH, CDR2 LQKENI, per germline. The ends were cut back, 2 bases at V and 6 bases at J, with 5 bases in the middle. The CDR3 totals 11 residues. The CDR3 spells CASSPGSEQYF. For the CDR3, the DNA is TGTGCCAGCTCACCAGGGAGCGAGCAGTACTTC.

This clone has just a few counts. This sequence joins TRBV27 and TRBJ1-2; 11 nucleotides agree with TRBD1. The CDR3 contains 15 residues. Germline V gives CDR1 MNHEY, CDR2 SMNVEV (reference sequence). V was clipped by 5 bases and J by 1 base; unmatched bases: 3. CDR3 loop: CASSPGQGDNYGYTF. The CDR3 DNA follows: TGTGCCAGCAGTCCGGGACAGGGGGATAACTATGGCTACACCTTC.

The chain carries TRBV5-6 and TRBJ2-1, with 7 bases identical to TRBD2. Looked up from germline, CDR1 is SGHDT and CDR2 is YYEEEE. The J segment lost 9 bases and the V segment lost 3 bases, leaving 12 bases of the junction unmatched. This CDR3 has 15 amino acids. CDR3 coding DNA: TGTGCCAGCAGCTCTCGGCGGGAGAATAAGCTTGAGCAGTTCTTC. Residues: CASSSRRENKLEQFF.

The gene calls are TRBV7-2 and TRBJ2-1; TRBD2 aligns across 15 bases. V dropped 6 bases and J dropped 8; count of bases not matched to a gene: 14. From germline, CDR1 is SGHTA and CDR2 FQGNSA. This CDR3 spans 18 amino acids. The CDR3 DNA sequence: TGTGCCAGCAGACAGGGGAAGGGACTAGCGGGAGGTGGCGATGAGCAGTTCTTC. It is translated as CASRQGKGLAGGGDEQFF.

V usage is TRBV21-1 and J usage is TRBJ2-1; TRBD1, as called in the table, went unchecked against the DNA. TRBV21-1 is designated a pseudogene. The CDR3 runs to 16 residues. As DNA, the CDR3 is TGTGCCAGCAGCAAAAAAATGAGGGGGAGCAACAATGAGCAGTTCTTC. Protein: CASSKKMRGSNNEQFF.

This clone showed up just a few times. The rearrangement joins TRBV19 to TRBJ1-4; no clear D gene. V was clipped by 5 bases and J by 8 bases, with 9 bases between them. The germline V gene encodes CDR1 LNHDA and CDR2 SQIVND (reference sequence). The CDR3 length is 12 residues. CDR3 loop: CASSFTGEKLFF. For the CDR3, the DNA is TGTGCCAGTAGTTTTACTGGGGAAAAACTGTTTTTT.

This clone was counted a few times. The chain recombines TRBV29-1 with TRBJ2-3; perhaps TRBD2 as D (6 bases). The CDR3 spans 15 residues. Germline V gives CDR1 SQVTM, CDR2 ANQGSEA. V was trimmed by 4 bases and J by 0 bases, leaving 14 bases between them. CDR3 residues: CSVVPGTPSTDTQYF. The CDR3 nucleotides are TGCAGCGTTGTCCCCGGGACTCCAAGCACAGATACGCAGTATTTT.

This chain joins TRBV25-1 and TRBJ1-4; 11 bases are a match to TRBD1. The CDR3 has 15 amino acids. Trimming took 6 bases from V and 6 from J; bases not matched to a gene: 6. CDR1 and CDR2 (germline): MGHDK, SYGVNS. The CDR3 reads CASRHGTGGDEKLFF. The CDR3, as DNA: TGTGCCAGCAGACACGGGACAGGGGGAGATGAAAAACTGTTTTTT.

By sample fraction, this clone is medium-sized (0.01 to 0.1%). The V call is TRBV7-9, the J call TRBJ2-7; 9 bases are a match to TRBD1. Trimming removed 3 bases from V and 2 bases from J; junction bases left unmatched: 2. Germline V gene sequence: CDR1 SEHNR, CDR2 FQNEAQ (reference sequence). This CDR3 contains 14 residues. The DNA of the CDR3 is TGTGCCAGCAGCTTCCGGGACAGGGCCTACGAGCAGTACTTC. Amino acids: CASSFRDRAYEQYF.

CDR3 bases: TGTGCCTGGCACCTGCTTTCCTACGAGCAGTACTTC. It specifies CAWHLLSYEQYF. The J gene is TRBJ2-7, the V gene TRBV30; D ambiguous. Trimming cost V 5 bases and J 1 base, with 9 bases left between them. Germline assignment: CDR1 GTSNPN and CDR2 SVGIG (reference sequence). The length of the CDR3 is 12 residues.

This rearrangement joins TRBV7-2 to TRBJ1-1; the D is unclear. Germline V lookup: CDR1 SGHTA, CDR2 FQGNSA. This CDR3 has 15 amino acids. V gave up 2 bases and J gave up 1 base, with 11 bases separating them. The CDR3 protein is CASSLSRVPNTEAFF. The DNA for the CDR3 is TGTGCCAGCAGCTTAAGTAGGGTCCCGAACACTGAAGCTTTCTTT. Filled out from reference TRBV7-2 and TRBJ1-1, the complete variable domain reads GAGVSQSPSNKVTEKGKDVELRCDPISGHTALYWYRQSLGQGLEFLIYFQGNSAPDKSGLPSDRFSAERTGGSVSTLTIQRTQQEDSAVYLCASSLSRVPNTEAFFGQGTRLTVV.

A few counts support this clone. The chain recombines TRBV6-5 with TRBJ2-1, with 7 bases aligning to TRBD1. CDR3 size: 13 residues. The V gene end was trimmed by 2 bases and the J gene end by 5 bases; junction bases not matched to a gene: 0. In germline, CDR1 is MNHEY, CDR2 SVGAGI. The chain's CDR3 is CASSYGTDNEQFF. CDR3 in DNA: TGTGCCAGCAGTTACGGGACAGACAATGAGCAGTTCTTC.